This entry concerns a single T cell receptor beta chain. The sample originates from a study of blood T cell repertoires in COVID-19. Background on the study: From the United States, Italy and Spain came samples of acute and convalescent COVID-19. PBMCs, B-cell-depleted T cells, or T cells were the source of the cDNA or gDNA that made up the material.

The Seattle patients, enrolled during active infection, were followed longitudinally. This table comes from immunoSEQ multiplex PCR, and its TCRdb copy is limited to in-frame clones, with some not included. Among about 230,000 clones listed, 83% were seen once. The CDR3 has 13 amino acids. CDR1 is MNHEY, CDR2 SVGAGI, per germline. The trim removed 6 bases at V and 2 bases at J, leaving 3 bases unmatched. This rearrangement joins TRBV6-5 to TRBJ2-7; 8 bases fit TRBD1. Sequencing used peripheral blood. The TCR comes from a woman aged 25 to 39 with COVID-19, enrolled during active disease. CDR3 sequence: CASRGTGTYEQYF. CDR3 DNA: TGTGCCAGCAGGGGGACAGGAACCTACGAGCAGTACTTC.